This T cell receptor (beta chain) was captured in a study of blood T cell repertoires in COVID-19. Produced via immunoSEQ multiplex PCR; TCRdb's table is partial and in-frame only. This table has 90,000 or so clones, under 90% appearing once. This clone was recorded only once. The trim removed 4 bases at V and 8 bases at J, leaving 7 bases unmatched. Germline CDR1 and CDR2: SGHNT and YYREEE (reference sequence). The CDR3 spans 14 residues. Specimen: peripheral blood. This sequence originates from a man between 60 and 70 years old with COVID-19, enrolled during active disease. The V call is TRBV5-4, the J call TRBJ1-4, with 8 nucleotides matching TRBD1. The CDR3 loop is CASSPGQAQEKLFF. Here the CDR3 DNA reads TGTGCCAGCAGCCCGGGACAGGCTCAGGAAAAACTGTTTTTT.